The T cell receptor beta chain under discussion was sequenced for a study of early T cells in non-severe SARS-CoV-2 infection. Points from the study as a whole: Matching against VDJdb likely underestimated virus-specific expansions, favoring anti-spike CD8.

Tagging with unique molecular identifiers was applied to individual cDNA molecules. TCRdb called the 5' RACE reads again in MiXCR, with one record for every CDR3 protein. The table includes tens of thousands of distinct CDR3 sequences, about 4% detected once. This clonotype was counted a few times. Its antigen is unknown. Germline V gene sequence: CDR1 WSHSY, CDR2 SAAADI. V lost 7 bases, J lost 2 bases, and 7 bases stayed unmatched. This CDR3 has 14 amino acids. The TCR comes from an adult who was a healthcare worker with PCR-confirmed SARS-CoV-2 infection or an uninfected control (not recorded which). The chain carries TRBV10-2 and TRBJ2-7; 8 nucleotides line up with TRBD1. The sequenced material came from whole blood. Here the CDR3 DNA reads TGCGCCAGCATAAAGGGACAGGCGACCTACGAGCAGTACTTC. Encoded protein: CASIKGQATYEQYF.